This T cell receptor beta chain appears in the sequencing data of a study of cytomegalovirus exposure and HLA in healthy donors. Findings of the study overall: As a later analysis revealed, the rate of TCR association differed by HLA locus, with DRB1 most and HLA-C fewest.

This PCR relied on a set of 60 Vbeta primers and 13 Jbeta primers. Sequenced by immunoSEQ multiplex PCR; TCRdb stores in-frame clones only, minus some. The sample contains 95,000 to 150,000 clones, 10% of which appear only once. In germline, CDR1 is SGHDT, CDR2 YYEEEE. V gave up 3 bases and J gave up 0 bases, with 15 bases separating them. The CDR3 sequence is 16 residues long. This clone was seen a handful of times. Its antigen is unknown. The V call is TRBV5-6, the J call TRBJ1-1; D is perhaps TRBD1 (6 bases). The sample was PBMCs. The origin of this receptor is a woman between 18 and 29 years old in good health and CMV-seropositive. The CDR3 DNA reads TGTGCCAGCAGCTGGAGGGGAGGGGGGATGAACACTGAAGCTTTCTTT. Translating gives CASSWRGGGMNTEAFF.